Shown below are 19 T cell receptor beta chains from a single sample sequenced in a study of cytomegalovirus exposure and HLA in healthy donors. The PCR used 60 Vbeta and 13 Jbeta primers. TCRdb's copy holds only in-frame clones and misses some; the assay was immunoSEQ multiplex PCR. The sample holds 150,000 to 200,000 clones, roughly 80% seen once. The sequenced material came from PBMCs. These receptors originate from a young woman in good health and CMV-seropositive.

This chain joins TRBV4-3 and TRBJ1-2; 8 bases are shared with TRBD1. This CDR3 is 15 amino acids long. In germline, CDR1 is LGHNA, CDR2 YSLEER. Trimming removed 0 bases from V and 3 bases from J; junction bases left unmatched: 3. CDR3 nucleotide sequence: TGCGCCAGCAGCCAAGAGACAGGGGTATACTATGGCTACACCTTC. Translating it yields CASSQETGVYYGYTF.

This clone appeared once. This chain uses TRBV2 with TRBJ2-5; 14 positions match TRBD2. Trimming removed 5 bases from V and 2 bases from J; junction bases left unmatched: 4. The CDR3 spans 16 residues. Germline-derived CDR1 and CDR2 are SNHLY and FYNNEI. The CDR3 region is CASSRGTSGGQETQYF. CDR3 nucleotide sequence: TGTGCCAGCAGTAGGGGGACTAGCGGGGGACAAGAGACCCAGTACTTC.

The rearrangement uses TRBV5-5 and TRBJ1-4, with 11 bases fitting TRBD1. V dropped 4 bases and J dropped 4; count of bases not matched to a gene: 15. The V gene's germline CDR1 is SGHKS and CDR2 YYEKEE (reference sequence). The CDR3 is 19 amino acids. The CDR3, as DNA: TGTGCCAGCAGCCCTAGGTGGTGGACAGGGGGCGCGGGTAATGAAAAACTGTTTTTT. Translated: CASSPRWWTGGAGNEKLFF.

This clone appeared a single time. The chain carries TRBV19 and TRBJ1-1; no clear D gene. Germline V gives CDR1 LNHDA, CDR2 SQIVND (reference sequence). Trimming left V 4 bases short and J 2 bases short, with 8 bases between. This CDR3 is 13 amino acids long. The CDR3 is CASSTQSNTEAFF. The CDR3 DNA follows: TGTGCCAGTAGTACACAGAGCAACACTGAAGCTTTCTTT.

V usage is TRBV15 and J usage is TRBJ1-6, with a possible D match to TRBD1 (5 bases). CDR3 length equals 15 residues. V was cut by 7 bases and J by 1 base, with 11 bases left in between. Per the germline V gene, CDR1 is LNHNV and CDR2 is YYDKDF (reference sequence). DNA of the CDR3: TGTGCCACCAACTCGGGGGGGTCCTATAATTCACCCCTCCACTTT. Its protein product is CATNSGGSYNSPLHF.

The chain carries TRBV5-4 and TRBJ2-3, with TRBD2 identical over 9 bases. From germline, CDR1 is SGHNT and CDR2 YYREEE (reference sequence). The CDR3 extends over 16 amino acids. V lost 4 bases to trimming and J lost 7 bases; unmatched junction nucleotides: 13. The CDR3 protein is CASSPNQGGGVYTQYF. CDR3 coding DNA: TGTGCCAGCAGCCCGAATCAGGGCGGGGGGGTTTATACGCAGTATTTT.

The chain joins TRBV5-8 to TRBJ2-3; a weak D match, TRBD2 (6 bases). The CDR3 sequence is 15 residues long. Trimming cost V 2 bases and J 1 base, with 11 bases left between them. CDR1 is SGHTS, CDR2 YDEGEE, per germline. The CDR3 spells CASSLRAGGTDTQYF. DNA of the CDR3: TGTGCCAGCAGCTTAAGAGCGGGCGGCACAGATACGCAGTATTTT.

The J gene is TRBJ2-7, the V gene TRBV25-1, with D perhaps TRBD2 (6 bases). V shed 4 bases and J shed 6 bases, with 13 bases lying between them. In germline, CDR1 is MGHDK, CDR2 SYGVNS. The CDR3 length is 13 residues. DNA of the CDR3: TGTGCCAGCAGTGTAGGCAGGGAGGTCGAGCAGTACTTC. As protein: CASSVGREVEQYF.

The count of this clone is one. The chain has TRBV7-6 and TRBJ1-2, with 7 bases aligning to TRBD1. The V gene's germline CDR1 is SGHVS and CDR2 FNYEAQ. The J segment lost 6 bases and the V segment lost 11 bases, leaving 6 bases of the junction unmatched. This CDR3 spans 11 amino acids. CDR3: CAVLTGDGYTF. In DNA form, the CDR3 reads TGTGCCGTTTTAACAGGGGATGGCTACACCTTC.

V gene TRBV9 combines with J gene TRBJ2-2, with a weak D call TRBD2 (6 bases). Deletions cut 1 base from V and 4 bases from J, with 11 bases between. The CDR3 runs to 15 residues. Germline V lookup: CDR1 SGDLS, CDR2 YYNGEE. The CDR3 DNA follows: TGTGCCAGCAGCGTATCGGGGACTGCCACCGGGGAGCTGTTTTTT. Amino acid sequence: CASSVSGTATGELFF.

The chain carries TRBV16 and TRBJ2-3, with 10 bases aligning to TRBD1. The V and J ends lost 1 base and 2 bases, in that order; junction bases with no gene match: 9. The CDR3 loop spans 18 amino acids. Germline CDR1 reads KGHSY; CDR2 reads FQNENV. The CDR3 DNA follows: TGTGCCAGCAGCCAATTGCTCGGGACAGGGGACGCCACAGATACGCAGTATTTT. Its protein product is CASSQLLGTGDATDTQYF.

The chain carries TRBV18 and TRBJ1-3; 9 bases are shared with TRBD1. Germline V gene lookup returns CDR1 KGHSH and CDR2 LQKENI. CDR3 length: 19 amino acids. V lost 4 bases and J lost 0; bases outside the gene matches: 13. As DNA, the CDR3 is TGTGCCAGCTCACGAACCGGGACAGGGATAAGGTCCTCTGGAAACACCATATATTTT. The encoded protein is CASSRTGTGIRSSGNTIYF.

J is TRBJ2-7 and V is TRBV5-4, with D perhaps TRBD1 (6 bases). This CDR3 contains 12 residues. V lost 4 bases and J lost 3, with 8 bases in between. The germline V gene has CDR1 SGHNT and CDR2 YYREEE (reference sequence). Here the CDR3 DNA reads TGTGCCAGCAGCGTAGGGGGCTACGAGCAGTACTTC. Protein sequence: CASSVGGYEQYF.

The CDR3 loop is CASGAAPNQPQHF. CDR3 DNA sequence: TGTGCCTCCGGAGCAGCCCCCAATCAGCCCCAGCATTTT. The chain joins TRBV11-2 to TRBJ1-5; D gene uncertain. From germline, CDR1 is SGHAT and CDR2 FQNNGV. The V end was cut by 11 bases, the J end by 3 bases, with 14 bases between. The CDR3 contains 13 residues.

The chain carries TRBV10-1 and TRBJ2-3; TRBD1 might be the D (5 bases). CDR1 is WNHNN, CDR2 SYGVQD, per germline (reference sequence). V lost 0 bases, J lost 0 bases, and 7 bases lay in between. The length of the CDR3 is 15 residues. CDR3 sequence (DNA): TGCGCCAGCAGTGAGTCGACAGTTAGCACAGATACGCAGTATTTT. Translating gives CASSESTVSTDTQYF.

V and J are TRBV9 and TRBJ1-6, with 7 bases identical to TRBD1. Germline CDR1 reads SGDLS; CDR2 reads YYNGEE. This CDR3 region has 14 residues. Trimming removed 0 bases from V and 10 bases from J; junction bases left unmatched: 4. Here the CDR3 reads CASSVAARGSPLHF. CDR3 nucleotide sequence: TGTGCCAGCAGCGTAGCTGCCAGGGGGTCACCCCTCCACTTT.

The J gene is TRBJ1-5, the V gene TRBV4-3, with D uncertain. V lost 0 bases and J lost 1, with 7 bases in between. The CDR3 runs 15 residues. The germline V gene has CDR1 LGHNA and CDR2 YSLEER. The DNA of the CDR3 is TGCGCCAGCAGCCAAGATGCGGGGAGCAATCAGCCCCAGCATTTT. Protein: CASSQDAGSNQPQHF.

This chain joins TRBV29-1 and TRBJ1-3, with D maybe TRBD1 (5 bases). The V gene lost 1 base and the J gene lost 9 bases, with 16 bases spanning the gap. The CDR3 spans 14 residues. Germline CDR1 and CDR2: SQVTM and ANQGSEA. The CDR3 sequence is CSVEGPGAGSTIYF. The DNA of the CDR3 is TGCAGCGTTGAAGGGCCCGGGGCCGGGAGCACCATATATTTT.

This clone was observed a single time. The V call is TRBV4-2, the J call TRBJ2-5; D remains ambiguous. Germline V CDR1 and CDR2: LGHNA, YNFKEQ. The CDR3 loop spans 12 amino acids. The V end lost 4 bases, the J end lost 5 bases, and 8 bases lay between the germline ends. The CDR3 region is CASSPSRETQYF. The CDR3 DNA sequence: TGTGCCAGCAGCCCCTCCCGTGAGACCCAGTACTTC.